The entry below gives a single TCR beta chain sequence along with its context. What it recognizes is unknown. This specimen belongs to a study of OX40 agonist ivuxolimab in advanced cancers. Study context: At approximately 80% male, the cohort had a mean age of approximately 60 years, ranging from roughly 20 to 79. Three patients showed partial responses: one hepatocellular carcinoma and two cutaneous melanoma cases. General observations from the study: Among some nonresponders, normalized T-cell clonal expansion was also low. The study found that CD8+ T cells averaged more expanded clones than CD4+.

This CDR3 is built from 16 residues. Trimming shortened V by 3 bases and J by 2 bases, and 17 bases separated the two germline ends. The germline V gene encodes CDR1 SGDLS and CDR2 YYNGEE. Data came from immunoSEQ multiplex PCR; TCRdb stores just in-frame clones and leaves some out. This table has under 85,000 clones, approximately 90% appearing once. This clonotype was obtained from an adult with an advanced solid tumor such as melanoma, head and neck, liver or kidney cancer. The sample here was CD4+ or CD8+ T cells sorted from blood, taken in a trial of the OX40 agonist ivuxolimab. This rearrangement joins TRBV9 to TRBJ2-5, with D possibly matching TRBD1 (7 bases). The chain's CDR3 is CASSAGVGTVQETQYF. In nucleotides, the CDR3 is TGTGCCAGCAGCGCGGGGGTGGGGACAGTTCAAGAGACCCAGTACTTC.